One sample yielded the 22 T cell receptor beta chains listed below, sequenced in a study of OX40 agonist ivuxolimab in advanced cancers. Assay used: immunoSEQ multiplex PCR; TCRdb lists only in-frame clones, some missing. The sample contains approximately 34,000 clones, around 81% of which appear only once. Sequencing used CD4+ or CD8+ T cells sorted from blood, obtained in a trial of the OX40 agonist ivuxolimab. The receptors stem from an adult with an advanced solid tumor such as melanoma, head and neck, liver or kidney cancer.

This rearrangement joins TRBV5-6 to TRBJ1-2; perhaps TRBD1 as D (6 bases). Looked up from germline, CDR1 is SGHDT and CDR2 is YYEEEE. This CDR3 is 15 amino acids long. The V end lost 4 bases, the J end lost 8 bases, and 21 bases lay between the germline ends. The DNA for the CDR3 is TGTGCCAGCAGCCCCGGATCCAGGGGAAGTGGAGGCTACACCTTC. This codes for CASSPGSRGSGGYTF.

The chain combines TRBV2 with TRBJ1-1; D remains ambiguous. Trimming took 3 bases from V and 4 from J, leaving 9 bases between them. Germline assignment: CDR1 SNHLY and CDR2 FYNNEI. The CDR3 runs to 13 residues. CDR3 bases: TGTGCCAGCAGTGATGAGGGAGCCACTGAAGCTTTCTTT. This codes for CASSDEGATEAFF.

The chain recombines TRBV15 with TRBJ1-1, with D tentatively TRBD1 (5 bases). The CDR3 contains 17 residues. Trimming removed 1 base from V and 1 base from J, with 16 bases in between. The germline CDR1 and CDR2 sequences are LNHNV and YYDKDF (reference sequence). CDR3 amino acids: CATSRGDGGVANTEAFF. The CDR3 bases are TGTGCCACCAGCAGAGGGGATGGGGGGGTAGCGAACACTGAAGCTTTCTTT.

The chain is built from TRBV5-6 and TRBJ2-5; unclear D gene. Trimming cost V 4 bases and J 1 base, with 11 bases left between them. The CDR3 has 14 residues. Germline assignment: CDR1 SGHDT and CDR2 YYEEEE. The CDR3 protein is CASSPTAVQETQYF. The CDR3 DNA follows: TGTGCCAGCAGCCCTACGGCGGTCCAAGAGACCCAGTACTTC.

The chain recombines TRBV2 with TRBJ2-5; D ambiguous. The CDR3 totals 13 residues. V lost 7 bases to trimming and J lost 4 bases, with 13 bases between them. The germline gives CDR1 SNHLY, CDR2 FYNNEI. CDR3 bases: TGTGCCAGCACCCCGGACGGGTCAGAGACCCAGTACTTC. Its protein is CASTPDGSETQYF.

This clone is a singleton in its sample. This sequence joins TRBV11-3 and TRBJ2-3; D not certain. The V gene's germline CDR1 is SGHNT and CDR2 YENEEA. The V end was cut by 1 base, the J end by 0 bases, with 5 bases between. The CDR3 contains 14 residues. The CDR3 reads CASSLGRSTDTQYF. DNA of the CDR3: TGTGCCAGCAGCTTAGGTCGAAGCACAGATACGCAGTATTTT.

The rearrangement links TRBV28 to TRBJ2-5; 8 nucleotides line up with TRBD2. Trimming removed 5 bases from V and 9 bases from J; junction bases left unmatched: 14. Germline-derived CDR1 and CDR2 are MDHEN and SYDVKM. This CDR3 is built from 15 residues. CDR3 sequence: CASSPFGRAVEAQYF. The CDR3 coding sequence is TGTGCCAGCAGTCCCTTCGGGAGGGCCGTGGAGGCCCAGTACTTC. The variable domain in full, with the rest retrieved from reference TRBV28 and TRBJ2-5, is DVKVTQSSRYLVKRTGEKVFLECVQDMDHENMFWYRQDPGLGLRLIYFSYDVKMKEKGDIPEGYSVSREKKERFSLILESASTNQTSMYLCASSPFGRAVEAQYFGPGTRLLVL.

CDR3 sequence: CASSLDGLNTEAFF. CDR3 nucleotide sequence: TGCGCCAGCAGCTTGGATGGACTGAACACTGAAGCTTTCTTT. The chain carries TRBV5-1 and TRBJ1-1; D unresolved. This CDR3 is 14 amino acids long. Germline loops: CDR1 SGHRS, CDR2 YFSETQ. V shed 0 bases and J shed 0 bases, with 6 bases lying between them.

The rearrangement links TRBV6-5 to TRBJ2-3, with TRBD2 identical over 11 bases. From germline, CDR1 is MNHEY and CDR2 SVGAGI. The V and J ends lost 0 bases and 7 bases, in that order; junction bases with no gene match: 6. This CDR3 has 16 residues. The CDR3 spells CASSYSWPSGRNTQYF. CDR3 coding DNA: TGTGCCAGCAGTTACTCTTGGCCTAGCGGGAGGAATACGCAGTATTTT.

This clone is medium-sized by share. The CDR3 protein is CASSPGENTIYF. CDR3 DNA: TGTGCCAGCAGTCCGGGGGAGAACACCATATATTTT. The chain recombines TRBV6-4 with TRBJ1-3, with D possibly TRBD1 on 5 matching bases. Germline loops: CDR1 MRHNA, CDR2 SNTAGT. Trimming stripped 5 bases from V and 7 bases from J, with 9 bases between. This CDR3 is 12 amino acids long.

V and J are TRBV7-2 and TRBJ1-2, with no clear D. Germline CDR1 and CDR2: SGHTA and FQGNSA. The CDR3 is 14 residues long. V lost 0 bases to trimming and J lost 5 bases, with 10 bases between them. CDR3 in DNA: TGTGCCAGCAGCTTAGCACTCCCACTATATGGCTACACCTTC. It specifies CASSLALPLYGYTF.

This clone was counted only a few times. The genes are TRBV11-3 and TRBJ2-1, with D possibly TRBD1 on 6 matching bases. The CDR3 contains 16 residues. V was shortened by 2 bases and J by 2 bases, with 13 bases between the two germline ends. Germline values: CDR1 SGHNT, CDR2 YENEEA. CDR3 nucleotides: TGTGCCAGCAGCTTATCGCAGGGGTCGGCCTACAATGAGCAGTTCTTC. Protein sequence: CASSLSQGSAYNEQFF.

This sequence joins TRBV27 and TRBJ1-1; 9 nucleotides match TRBD1. CDR1 is MNHEY and CDR2 is SMNVEV in the germline V gene (reference sequence). This CDR3 is built from 14 residues. Trimming cost V 6 bases and J 5 bases; bases outside gene matches: 7. The CDR3 DNA is TGTGCCAGCAGGACGGGGACAGGGAGAACTGAAGCTTTCTTT. Amino acids: CASRTGTGRTEAFF.

The V and J genes are TRBV5-5 and TRBJ1-4, with a possible D match to TRBD1 (6 bases). CDR1 SGHKS and CDR2 YYEKEE come from the germline V gene (reference sequence). The CDR3 length is 14 residues. Trimming cost V 4 bases and J 7 bases, with 14 bases left between them. CDR3 nucleotides: TGTGCCAGCAGCATGAACCAGGGGATTGAAAAACTGTTTTTT. Amino acids: CASSMNQGIEKLFF.

The gene calls are TRBV20-1 and TRBJ2-7, with D possibly being TRBD1 (6 bases). The CDR3 has 11 residues. Per the germline V gene, CDR1 is DFQATT and CDR2 is SNEGSKA (reference sequence). Trimming cost V 5 bases and J 7 bases, with 12 bases left between them. CDR3 bases: TGCAGTGCTTGGACAGCGTGGGAGCAGTACTTC. This gives the protein CSAWTAWEQYF.

A single count supports this clone. This rearrangement joins TRBV21-1 to TRBJ1-1. TRBV21-1 is shown as a pseudogene. The CDR3 length is 15 residues. The DNA of the CDR3 is TGTGCCAGCAAAACACAGGGGGCGGGAGGGACTGAAGCTTTCTTT. Translated: CASKTQGAGGTEAFF.

This chain links TRBV20-1 with TRBJ2-7; D unresolved. With 2 bases removed from V and 7 bases from J, the gap between germline ends came to 9 bases. Germline CDR1 reads DFQATT; CDR2 reads SNEGSKA (reference sequence). This CDR3 is 11 amino acids long. In DNA form, the CDR3 reads TGCAGTGCTAGACGTCTTCTGGAGCAGTACTTC. Translating gives CSARRLLEQYF.

The CDR3 is CATKSTFLGGEQYF. In nucleotides, the CDR3 is TGCGCCACTAAGAGTACTTTCCTTGGGGGGGAGCAGTACTTC. The V gene is TRBV5-1, the J gene TRBJ2-7; weak D call: TRBD2 (6 bases). CDR1 and CDR2 from the germline V gene are SGHRS and YFSETQ. Trimming took off 9 bases at V and 7 bases at J, with 23 bases between the two ends. This CDR3 has 14 amino acids.

This sequence joins TRBV18 and TRBJ2-1; TRBD2 might be the D (6 bases). V lost 7 bases and J 0 bases, leaving 16 bases between the germline ends. This CDR3 contains 16 residues. Germline V gene lookup returns CDR1 KGHSH and CDR2 LQKENI. This CDR3 is CASLSPGGSSYNEQFF. The DNA of the CDR3 is TGTGCCAGCTTATCCCCCGGAGGGAGCTCCTACAATGAGCAGTTCTTC.

V and J are TRBV5-1 and TRBJ2-3; TRBD1 matches at 7 bases. V shed 4 bases and J 2 bases; nucleotides not matched to a gene: 7. Germline V CDR1 and CDR2: SGHRS, YFSETQ. The CDR3 consists of 15 residues. CDR3 DNA sequence: TGCGCCAGCAGCCTGACGGGACAGCTCACAGATACGCAGTATTTT. Its translation: CASSLTGQLTDTQYF.

This chain joins TRBV7-2 and TRBJ1-1; no clear D gene. V lost 1 base and J lost 11, with 14 bases in between. Germline CDR1 SGHTA, CDR2 FQGNSA. This CDR3 is 13 amino acids long. Here the CDR3 reads CASSLESVLEAFF. Written as DNA, the CDR3 is TGTGCCAGCAGCTTAGAGAGTGTCTTGGAGGCTTTCTTT. Based on the CDR3 plus reference TRBV7-2 and TRBJ1-1, the full variable domain is GAGVSQSPSNKVTEKGKDVELRCDPISGHTALYWYRQSLGQGLEFLIYFQGNSAPDKSGLPSDRFSAERTGGSVSTLTIQRTQQEDSAVYLCASSLESVLEAFFGQGTRLTVV.

This clone was counted only a few times. This chain links TRBV7-2 with TRBJ1-1; unclear D gene. CDR3 length: 12 residues. Germline V gene lookup returns CDR1 SGHTA and CDR2 FQGNSA. The V end was cut by 3 bases, the J end by 5 bases, with 7 bases between. DNA of the CDR3: TGTGCCAGCAGCTTCGAGACGACTGAAGCTTTCTTT. Protein sequence: CASSFETTEAFF.